The T cell receptor (beta chain) described here comes from a study of PD-L1 blockade in urothelial cancer. Spike-ins of synthetic TCR analog templates went into each PCR. The repertoire was sequenced with immunoSEQ multiplex PCR; TCRdb's copy has only in-frame clones and lacks some. Of more than 40,000 clones in the sample, more than 75% were seen once. This CDR3 is built from 17 residues. Germline V lookup: CDR1 SGHRS, CDR2 YFSETQ. With V trimmed by 3 bases and J by 4 bases, 11 bases remained unmatched. Patients suffered from locally advanced or metastatic urothelial carcinoma. This clone appeared a single time.

This receptor was identified in a woman aged 60-70 years with urothelial cancer. The J gene is TRBJ2-1, the V gene TRBV5-1, with 9 bases matching TRBD2. The material sequenced was PBMCs, taken around atezolizumab (anti-PD-L1) treatment. The CDR3 here is CASSSQRASGIYNEQFF. CDR3 bases: TGCGCCAGCAGCTCCCAACGCGCTAGCGGGATATACAATGAGCAGTTCTTC. Drawing the rest from reference TRBV5-1 and TRBJ2-1, the complete variable domain is KAGVTQTPRYLIKTRGQQVTLSCSPISGHRSVSWYQQTPGQGLQFLFEYFSETQRNKGNFPGRFSGRQFSNSRSEMNVSTLELGDSALYLCASSSQRASGIYNEQFFGPGTRLTVL.